This T cell receptor (beta chain) emerged from a study of blood T cell repertoires in COVID-19. This CDR3 is built from 14 residues. The trim removed 0 bases at V and 5 bases at J, leaving 3 bases unmatched. Germline-derived CDR1 and CDR2 are SGHRS and YFSETQ. Generated by immunoSEQ multiplex PCR, the TCRdb table keeps only in-frame clones and is missing some. In the table there are hundreds of thousands of clones, 84% of which are singletons. Material for sequencing was peripheral blood. The clonotype comes from a man aged 30-40 years with active or convalescent COVID-19. The V gene is TRBV5-1, the J gene TRBJ2-3, with 7 bases matching TRBD1. The CDR3 reads CASSLEGAGDTQYF. The CDR3 DNA follows: TGCGCCAGCAGCTTGGAGGGGGCTGGAGATACGCAGTATTTT.